The subject of this entry is one TCR beta chain. Its antigen remains unknown. This entry is derived from a study of cytomegalovirus exposure and HLA in healthy donors. This CDR3 region has 16 residues. V lost 5 bases and J 3 bases, leaving 18 bases between the germline ends. CDR1 and CDR2 (germline): SEHNR, FQNEAQ (reference sequence). Amplification used 60 Vbeta primers and 13 Jbeta primers. Clones were read by immunoSEQ multiplex PCR, and TCRdb kept only the in-frame ones, dropping some. The repertoire holds over 150,000 clones, with less than 80% as singletons. Findings and caveats of the study: TCR beta chain V- and J-gene trimming was linked, in a later analysis, to a missense variant in DCLRE1C.

Sequenced input: PBMCs. J is TRBJ2-3 and V is TRBV7-9, with D perhaps TRBD1 (6 bases). This receptor was identified in a man aged 35 to 55 in good health and CMV-seronegative. CDR3 sequence reads: CASSQKVAGVTDTQYF. The CDR3 bases are TGTGCCAGCAGCCAAAAGGTGGCAGGGGTTACAGATACGCAGTATTTT.